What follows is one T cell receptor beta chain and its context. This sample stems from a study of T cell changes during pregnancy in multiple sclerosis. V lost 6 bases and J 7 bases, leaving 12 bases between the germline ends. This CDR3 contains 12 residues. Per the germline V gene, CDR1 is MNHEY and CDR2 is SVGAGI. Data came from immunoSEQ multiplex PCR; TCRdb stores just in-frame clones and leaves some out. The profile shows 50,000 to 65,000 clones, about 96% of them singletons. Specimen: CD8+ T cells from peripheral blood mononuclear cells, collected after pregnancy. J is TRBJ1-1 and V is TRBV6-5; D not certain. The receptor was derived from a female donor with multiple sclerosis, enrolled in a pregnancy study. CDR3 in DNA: TGTGCCAGCAGACCCGAGGTCGGTGAAGCTTTCTTT. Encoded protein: CASRPEVGEAFF.